Following are 2 T cell receptor beta chains from one sample sequenced in a study of CXCR3-negative and CXCR3-positive naive CD8 T cells. Whole-study findings and limits: TRB CDR3 hydrophobicity was greater in CXCR3-positive naive cells than in CXCR3-negative naive cells.

These receptors have no known antigen. UMI-labeled 5' RACE TRB cDNA libraries were prepared from the cells. TCRdb reanalyzed the 5' RACE reads, giving one entry per CDR3 protein sequence and no DNA. The sample shows roughly 120,000 distinct CDR3 sequences, and about 0.61% sits with its ten largest clones. The specimen was naive CXCR3+ CD8+ T cells from blood. The subset here: CD45RO-CCR7+CD27+CD95- naive CD8+ T cells expressing CXCR3 (TNR3+). Receptor source: a human donor in good health. Some clones in this sample may be carry-over from other donors' samples.

The chain joins TRBV25-1 to TRBJ2-1; TCRdb selects TRBD2, and the lack of DNA leaves this call unchecked. Germline V gives CDR1 MGHDK, CDR2 SYGVNS. This CDR3 contains 15 residues. The CDR3 sequence: CASREPSGGYNEQFF.

This chain connects TRBV7-9 to TRBJ1-1. Per the germline V gene, CDR1 is SEHNR and CDR2 is FQNEAQ (reference sequence). The CDR3 is 18 amino acids. The CDR3 spells CASSSPIRQGSSNTEAFF.